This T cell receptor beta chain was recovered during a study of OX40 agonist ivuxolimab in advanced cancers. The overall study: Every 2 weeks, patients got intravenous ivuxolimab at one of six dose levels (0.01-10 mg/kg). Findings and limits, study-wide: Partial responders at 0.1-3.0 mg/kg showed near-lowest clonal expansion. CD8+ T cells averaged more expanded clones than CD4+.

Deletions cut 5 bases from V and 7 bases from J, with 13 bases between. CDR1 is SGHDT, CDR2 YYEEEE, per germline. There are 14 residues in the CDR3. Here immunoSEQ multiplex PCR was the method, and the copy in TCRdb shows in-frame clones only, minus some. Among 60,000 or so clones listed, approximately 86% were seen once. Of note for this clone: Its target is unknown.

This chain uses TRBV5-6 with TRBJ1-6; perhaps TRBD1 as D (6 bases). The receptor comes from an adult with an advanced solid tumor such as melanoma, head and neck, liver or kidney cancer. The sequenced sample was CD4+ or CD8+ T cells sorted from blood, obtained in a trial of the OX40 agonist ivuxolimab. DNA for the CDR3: TGTGCCAGCAGTCCGGCCAGGGGAAATTCACCCCTCCACTTT. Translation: CASSPARGNSPLHF.